A single sample is the source of the 27 T cell receptor beta chains below, sequenced in a study of CD8+ T cells in alopecia areata. The authors extracted RNA and reverse transcribed it into cDNA as the sequencing template. Clones were sequenced by immunoSEQ multiplex PCR, and TCRdb holds only the in-frame ones, with some missing. This sample has around 69,000 clones, with under 75% found just once. Material: CD8+ T cells sorted from blood, obtained at week 0. The receptors derive from a human donor with alopecia areata.

This clone has more than one count but fewer than ten. The rearrangement links TRBV29-1 to TRBJ2-3, with D possibly TRBD2 on 7 matching bases. The V gene's germline CDR1 is SQVTM and CDR2 ANQGSEA. Trimming shortened V by 5 bases and J by 2 bases, and 17 bases separated the two germline ends. The CDR3 has 15 residues. CDR3 residues: CSVKLTGRVTDTQYF. The CDR3 DNA reads as TGCAGCGTTAAACTTACAGGGAGGGTCACAGATACGCAGTATTTT.

The genes are TRBV4-3 and TRBJ2-5; 11 bases line up with TRBD2. CDR3 length equals 18 residues. Germline V gene lookup returns CDR1 LGHNA and CDR2 YSLEER. V shed 0 bases and J 0 bases; nucleotides not matched to a gene: 6. The CDR3 is CASSQDLAGGSDQETQYF. The CDR3 nucleotides read TGCGCCAGCAGCCAAGATCTAGCGGGAGGATCGGACCAAGAGACCCAGTACTTC.

The chain combines TRBV4-1 with TRBJ2-1; D remains unclear. CDR1 is MGHRA and CDR2 is YSYEKL in the germline V gene. Between the trimmed V and J ends, which lost 4 bases and 4 bases, there was a span of 8 bases. CDR3 length equals 13 residues. The chain's CDR3 is CASSRDQYNEQFF. DNA of the CDR3: TGCGCCAGCAGCCGTGACCAGTACAATGAGCAGTTCTTC.

The chain combines TRBV2 with TRBJ1-1, with unresolved D. CDR3 length: 13 amino acids. Germline V gene sequence: CDR1 SNHLY, CDR2 FYNNEI. V was shortened by 2 bases and J by 0 bases, with 4 bases between the two germline ends. The CDR3 region has the DNA TGTGCCAGCAGTGAAATCATGAACACTGAAGCTTTCTTT. It specifies CASSEIMNTEAFF.

This clone has more than one count but fewer than ten. J is TRBJ2-4 and V is TRBV2, with D uncertain. The end of the DNA fits TRBJ2-7 better, so the J call may be wrong. Germline loops: CDR1 SNHLY, CDR2 FYNNEI. The CDR3 is 12 amino acids. The CDR3 DNA follows: TGTGCCAGCAGTGACGTTACTGGCGAGCAGTACTTC. It codes for CASSDVTGEQYF.

This clone was seen a few times. J is TRBJ2-4 and V is TRBV5-8, with 7 bases fitting TRBD2. The germline CDR1 and CDR2 sequences are SGHTS and YDEGEE. The CDR3 totals 14 residues. The trim removed 6 bases at V and 6 bases at J, leaving 9 bases unmatched. The CDR3 is CASTPDPGGNIQYF. CDR3 nucleotides: TGTGCCAGCACCCCCGATCCGGGGGGAAACATTCAGTACTTC.

The V call is TRBV2, the J call TRBJ2-7; 7 bases map to TRBD2. V gave up 8 bases and J gave up 0 bases; unmatched junction bases: 4. This CDR3 has 13 amino acids. Per germline, CDR1 SNHLY and CDR2 FYNNEI. The CDR3 here is CASEGGGSYEQYF. CDR3 nucleotide sequence: TGTGCCAGCGAGGGCGGGGGCTCCTACGAGCAGTACTTC. The full variable domain, with the rest looked up from reference TRBV2 and TRBJ2-7, is EPEVTQTPSHQVTQMGQEVILRCVPISNHLYFYWYRQILGQKVEFLVSFYNNEISEKSEIFDDQFSVERPDGSNFTLKIRSTKLEDSAMYFCASEGGGSYEQYFGPGTRLTVT.

This rearrangement joins TRBV5-1 to TRBJ2-1, with 8 bases lining up with TRBD1. J lost 9 bases, V lost 3 bases, and 11 bases had no gene match. The CDR3 spans 15 residues. Germline V gene data show CDR1 as SGHRS and CDR2 as YFSETQ. CDR3 DNA sequence: TGCGCCAGCAGCTGGCAAGGGACAGGAGGGCCTGAGCAGTTCTTC. It codes for CASSWQGTGGPEQFF.

The CDR3 protein is CASSSGGTIQETQYF. Written as DNA, the CDR3 is TGTGCCAGCAGTTCGGGCGGGACGATCCAAGAGACCCAGTACTTC. The chain uses TRBV27 and TRBJ2-5; TRBD2 is a possible D gene (6 bases). The CDR3 loop spans 15 amino acids. CDR1 is MNHEY and CDR2 is SMNVEV in the germline V gene (reference sequence). Trimming removed 4 bases at V and 1 base at J, with 13 bases between.

Judged by abundance, this clone is medium-sized. This rearrangement joins TRBV11-2 to TRBJ2-3; 16 nucleotides agree with TRBD2. The trim removed 6 bases at V and 3 bases at J, leaving 9 bases unmatched. The CDR3 runs to 18 residues. Germline-derived CDR1 and CDR2 are SGHAT and FQNNGV. CDR3 nucleotide sequence: TGTGCCAGCAGAACCCTGGGACTAGCGGGGGGGCGGACAGATACGCAGTATTTT. It yields the protein CASRTLGLAGGRTDTQYF.

This clone was observed a few times. The chain has TRBV5-1 and TRBJ2-5, with 12 bases aligning to TRBD2. The J segment lost 2 bases and the V segment lost 4 bases, leaving 3 bases of the junction unmatched. CDR1 SGHRS and CDR2 YFSETQ come from the germline V gene. The CDR3 spans 15 residues. This CDR3 reads CASSGGLAGQETQYF. CDR3 DNA: TGCGCCAGCAGCGGTGGACTAGCGGGACAAGAGACCCAGTACTTC. Variable domain in full (rest from reference TRBV5-1 and TRBJ2-5): KAGVTQTPRYLIKTRGQQVTLSCSPISGHRSVSWYQQTPGQGLQFLFEYFSETQRNKGNFPGRFSGRQFSNSRSEMNVSTLELGDSALYLCASSGGLAGQETQYFGPGTRLLVL.

The CDR3 DNA sequence: TGTGCCAGCAGCTCGCCGGGACTACTGGAAGGCTACACCTTC. Protein sequence: CASSSPGLLEGYTF. The chain links TRBV7-9 to TRBJ1-2; D is perhaps TRBD1 (5 bases). V lost 4 bases and J 8 bases, leaving 17 bases between the germline ends. This CDR3 contains 14 residues. CDR1 and CDR2 from the germline V gene are SEHNR and FQNEAQ (reference sequence).

This clone was observed a few times. The rearrangement links TRBV19 to TRBJ2-1; TRBD1 is a possible D gene (6 bases). The CDR3 runs to 15 residues. Trimming pared 7 bases from V and 0 bases from J, leaving 13 bases between. Germline V CDR1 and CDR2: LNHDA, SQIVND (reference sequence). This CDR3 reads CASNPQGNSYNEQFF. CDR3 sequence (DNA): TGTGCCAGTAATCCCCAGGGGAACTCCTACAATGAGCAGTTCTTC. The whole variable domain, remainder taken from reference TRBV19 and TRBJ2-1, is DGGITQSPKYLFRKEGQNVTLSCEQNLNHDAMYWYRQDPGQGLRLIYYSQIVNDFQKGDIAEGYSVSREKKESFPLTVTSAQKNPTAFYLCASNPQGNSYNEQFFGPGTRLTVL.

This chain links TRBV29-1 with TRBJ2-1, with D perhaps assigned TRBD1 or TRBD2 (5 bases each). The V and J ends lost 2 bases and 5 bases respectively, with 16 bases between them. Germline loops: CDR1 SQVTM, CDR2 ANQGSEA. The CDR3 length is 15 residues. The CDR3 region has the DNA TGCAGCGTTGAAAGTCAGGGTGGGGACGACAATGAGCAGTTCTTC. Its translation is CSVESQGGDDNEQFF.

The J gene is TRBJ2-1, the V gene TRBV6-5, with TRBD2 matching 7 bases. Germline assignment: CDR1 MNHEY and CDR2 SVGAGI. There are 11 residues in the CDR3. Trimming cost V 5 bases and J 9 bases; bases outside gene matches: 1. This CDR3 is CASSGGGEQFF. The CDR3 DNA reads as TGTGCCAGCAGTGGGGGGGGTGAGCAGTTCTTC.

This rearrangement joins TRBV7-9 to TRBJ2-1; TRBD1 matches at 8 bases. The CDR3 totals 15 residues. V shed 4 bases, J shed 10 bases, and the junction held 12 bases outside the gene matches. Germline V gene sequence: CDR1 SEHNR, CDR2 FQNEAQ (reference sequence). CDR3 protein: CASSYADREGQEQFF. The CDR3 DNA reads TGTGCCAGCAGCTATGCGGACAGGGAAGGGCAAGAGCAGTTCTTC.

The chain carries TRBV30 and TRBJ2-2; D call uncertain. Per germline, CDR1 GTSNPN and CDR2 SVGIG (reference sequence). V lost 0 bases and J 1 base, leaving 3 bases between the germline ends. The CDR3 is 13 amino acids. The CDR3 DNA sequence: TGTGCCTGGAGTGTCTGGAACACCGGGGAGCTGTTTTTT. It is translated as CAWSVWNTGELFF.

The chain employs TRBV27 and TRBJ1-4; possible D gene TRBD1, 6 bases. V was shortened by 6 bases and J by 12 bases, with 17 bases between the two germline ends. The CDR3 covers 13 residues. The germline V gene has CDR1 MNHEY and CDR2 SMNVEV (reference sequence). CDR3 in DNA: TGTGCCAGCAGACAGGGAGGGTCGGGAGAACTGTTTTTT. Protein product: CASRQGGSGELFF.

The J gene is TRBJ1-4, the V gene TRBV4-1; D is undetermined. The germline V gene encodes CDR1 MGHRA and CDR2 YSYEKL. CDR3 size: 18 residues. V lost 0 bases and J 7 bases, leaving 21 bases between the germline ends. The CDR3: CASSQDVPARGGGEKLFF. Written as DNA, the CDR3 is TGCGCCAGCAGCCAAGATGTCCCGGCGCGGGGTGGCGGTGAAAAACTGTTTTTT.

To note about this clone: This specimen includes other DNA sequences encoding the same CDR3. The chain combines TRBV30 with TRBJ2-2; D is uncertain. Germline assignment: CDR1 GTSNPN and CDR2 SVGIG (reference sequence). V gave up 0 bases and J gave up 4 bases, with 6 bases separating them. CDR3 size: 13 residues. The CDR3 nucleotides are TGTGCCTGGAGTGTGGGATCCACCGGGGAGCTGTTTTTT. This encodes CAWSVGSTGELFF.

This chain joins TRBV5-1 and TRBJ2-7; D may correspond to TRBD1 or TRBD2 (5 bases each). Trimming shortened V by 6 bases and J by 3 bases, and 13 bases separated the two germline ends. The CDR3 consists of 13 residues. Germline CDR1 reads SGHRS; CDR2 reads YFSETQ. CDR3 region: CASNQWDGYEQYF. The CDR3 coding sequence is TGCGCCAGCAATCAATGGGACGGCTACGAGCAGTACTTC.

The chain has TRBV27 and TRBJ2-2, with 9 bases lining up with TRBD1. Germline CDR1 MNHEY, CDR2 SMNVEV (reference sequence). The CDR3 sequence is 16 residues long. Unmatched junction bases numbered 7, after V lost 6 bases and J lost 2 bases. The CDR3 DNA sequence: TGTGCCAGCAGCCCCGGGACAGGGACCAACACCGGGGAGCTGTTTTTT. It specifies CASSPGTGTNTGELFF.

The V and J genes are TRBV11-2 and TRBJ2-5; D is perhaps TRBD1 (5 bases). This CDR3 contains 15 residues. Germline V gives CDR1 SGHAT, CDR2 FQNNGV. Trimming left V 4 bases short and J 4 bases short, with 16 bases between. The DNA of the CDR3 is TGTGCCAGCAGCTCGTTTAGGAAAAGGGGAGAGACCCAGTACTTC. Protein sequence: CASSSFRKRGETQYF.

This clone was seen only a few times. The rearrangement joins TRBV29-1 to TRBJ1-2, with 8 nucleotides matching TRBD1. CDR3 size: 13 residues. Germline-derived CDR1 and CDR2 are SQVTM and ANQGSEA. V lost 7 bases, J lost 8 bases, and 12 bases stayed unmatched. CDR3 nucleotides: TGCAGCGGGGAGAGCCAGGGGGCGGAAGGCTACACCTTC. Translating gives CSGESQGAEGYTF.

The genes are TRBV5-1 and TRBJ2-1; 11 nucleotides line up with TRBD1. V trimming: 4 bases; J trimming: 7 bases; junction bases outside the gene matches: 7. The CDR3 is 15 amino acids. The germline V gene has CDR1 SGHRS and CDR2 YFSETQ. CDR3: CASSLGQGALNEQFF. CDR3 in DNA: TGCGCCAGCAGCCTAGGACAGGGGGCGTTAAATGAGCAGTTCTTC.

V gene TRBV4-1 combines with J gene TRBJ2-7, with 9 bases aligning to TRBD2. The CDR3 contains 14 residues. The germline V gene has CDR1 MGHRA and CDR2 YSYEKL. V lost 1 base and J lost 6; bases outside the gene matches: 4. This CDR3 reads CASSQGAGGPEQYF. CDR3 sequence (DNA): TGCGCCAGCAGCCAAGGAGCGGGAGGCCCCGAGCAGTACTTC.

The V gene is TRBV28, the J gene TRBJ1-1, with D unclear. The germline V gene has CDR1 MDHEN and CDR2 SYDVKM. This CDR3 comprises 12 residues. The ends were cut back, 3 bases at V and 0 bases at J, with 2 bases in the middle. DNA for the CDR3: TGTGCCAGCAGTTTCCTGAACACTGAAGCTTTCTTT. Protein: CASSFLNTEAFF.